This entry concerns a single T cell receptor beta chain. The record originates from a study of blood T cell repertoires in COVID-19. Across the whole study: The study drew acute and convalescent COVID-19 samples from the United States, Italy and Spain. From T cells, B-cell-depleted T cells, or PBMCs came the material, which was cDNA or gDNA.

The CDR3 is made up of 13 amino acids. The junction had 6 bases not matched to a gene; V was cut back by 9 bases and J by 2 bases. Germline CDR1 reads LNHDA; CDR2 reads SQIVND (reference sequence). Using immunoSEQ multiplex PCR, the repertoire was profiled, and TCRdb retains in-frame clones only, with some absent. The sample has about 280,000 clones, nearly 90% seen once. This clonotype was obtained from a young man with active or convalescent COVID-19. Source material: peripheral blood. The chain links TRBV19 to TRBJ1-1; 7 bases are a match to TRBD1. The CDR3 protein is CASSTGFNTEAFF. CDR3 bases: TGTGCCAGCTCGACAGGGTTCAACACTGAAGCTTTCTTT.